Listed here are 27 T cell receptor beta chains from one sample, sequenced in a study of shared clonotypes between healthy human individuals. The method was immunoSEQ multiplex PCR; TCRdb's version includes in-frame clones alone and lacks a portion of them. This sample has fewer than 600,000 clones, with roughly three quarters found just once. The material sequenced was PBMCs. These receptors were obtained from a woman between 40 and 50 years old in good health. Some clones in this sample may be carry-over from other donors' samples.

V and J are TRBV18 and TRBJ1-4; TRBD1 aligns across 8 bases. The length of the CDR3 is 15 residues. Germline-derived CDR1 and CDR2 are KGHSH and LQKENI. V lost 6 bases, J lost 7 bases, and 10 bases stayed unmatched. The CDR3 loop reads CASSPGQGPGEKLFF. As DNA, the CDR3 is TGTGCCAGCTCTCCCGGACAGGGCCCGGGTGAAAAACTGTTTTTT.

This sequence joins TRBV6-5 and TRBJ1-1; TRBD1 matches 7 bases. This CDR3 is built from 13 residues. Germline trimming cut 2 bases from V and 11 bases from J; bases unmatched to any gene: 8. Germline CDR1 and CDR2: MNHEY and SVGAGI. CDR3 DNA: TGTGCCAGCAGTTACGGCAGGGGGGGTGAGGCTTTCTTT. It specifies CASSYGRGGEAFF.

The genes are TRBV28 and TRBJ1-2, with a possible D match to TRBD1 (5 bases). Trimming shortened V by 2 bases and J by 0 bases, and 13 bases separated the two germline ends. Germline CDR1 and CDR2: MDHEN and SYDVKM. The CDR3 runs to 16 residues. CDR3 DNA: TGTGCCAGCAGTTTAGGGGGTGTCCGGACTAACTATGGCTACACCTTC. It encodes CASSLGGVRTNYGYTF.

This clone was picked up many times. The genes are TRBV4-2 and TRBJ2-1, with D possibly being TRBD2 (5 bases). V gave up 0 bases and J gave up 8 bases, with 11 bases separating them. The CDR3 covers 14 residues. Germline lookup yields CDR1 LGHNA and CDR2 YNFKEQ. CDR3 protein: CASSQDLLADEQFF. The CDR3 nucleotides read TGTGCCAGCAGCCAAGATCTCCTAGCCGATGAGCAGTTCTTC.

CDR3 sequence (DNA): TGTGCCAGTAGTTGGGCAGGGGATACTGAAGCTTTCTTT. Protein sequence: CASSWAGDTEAFF. The genes are TRBV19 and TRBJ1-1; D might be TRBD1 (6 bases). Germline assignment: CDR1 LNHDA and CDR2 SQIVND (reference sequence). This CDR3 is built from 13 residues. V gave up 5 bases and J gave up 5 bases, with 12 bases separating them.

Of note for this clone: A read error may be the cause here, since a much bigger clone is one base away. V usage is TRBV30 and J usage is TRBJ2-1; 7 positions agree with TRBD2. Germline values: CDR1 GTSNPN, CDR2 SVGIG (reference sequence). The CDR3 sequence is 14 residues long. Losses at the gene ends were 5 bases for V and 8 bases for J; bases not matched to a gene: 12. The CDR3 region is CAWGTDRLAHEQFF. The CDR3 nucleotides read TGTGCCTGGGGGACCGATCGACTAGCCCATGAGCAGTTCTTC.

The gene calls are TRBV28 and TRBJ1-1; 8 bases match TRBD1. The germline V gene has CDR1 MDHEN and CDR2 SYDVKM. CDR3 length equals 13 residues. The J segment lost 6 bases and the V segment lost 6 bases, leaving 6 bases of the junction unmatched. CDR3 bases: TGTGCCAGCAGGTCCGGACAGGGCTCTGAAGCTTTCTTT. Translation gives CASRSGQGSEAFF.

The V call is TRBV5-4, the J call TRBJ2-1; no firm D call. CDR3 length equals 11 residues. Germline CDR1 reads SGHNT; CDR2 reads YYREEE (reference sequence). The V gene lost 0 bases and the J gene lost 10 bases, with 5 bases spanning the gap. Written as DNA, the CDR3 is TGTGCCAGCAGCTTGGAACGGGAGCAGTTCTTC. This codes for CASSLEREQFF.

Concerning this clone itself: Since a far larger clone is one base different, this is likely a read error. This CDR3 is also generated by other DNA sequences in the sample. The chain uses TRBV4-2 and TRBJ1-4; D is ambiguous. V was trimmed by 0 bases and J by 8 bases, leaving 4 bases between them. Germline assignment: CDR1 LGHNA and CDR2 YNFKEQ. The CDR3 runs 12 residues. The DNA of the CDR3 is TGTGCCAGCAGCCAAGATTCCGAAAAACTGTTTTTT. It is translated as CASSQDSEKLFF.

The V call is TRBV6-1, the J call TRBJ2-6; possible D gene TRBD1, 7 bases. Trimming cost V 4 bases and J 0 bases, with 16 bases left between them. The CDR3 has 18 amino acids. Germline V gene data show CDR1 as MNHNS and CDR2 as SASEGT. CDR3 DNA: TGTGCCAGCAGTGGGGCGGCAGGGGGAGGCTCTGGGGCCAACGTCCTGACTTTC. Translating gives CASSGAAGGGSGANVLTF.

As for this clone: Other DNA variants within this sample encode the same CDR3. This chain uses TRBV5-1 with TRBJ2-2; no firm D call. Germline CDR1 and CDR2: SGHRS and YFSETQ. The CDR3 spans 13 residues. Trimming stripped 0 bases from V and 1 base from J, with 1 base between. CDR3 region: CASSLGNTGELFF. CDR3 coding DNA: TGCGCCAGCAGCTTGGGGAACACCGGGGAGCTGTTTTTT.

This clone was counted once. This chain connects TRBV2 to TRBJ2-1; TRBD1 aligns across 10 bases. This CDR3 spans 15 amino acids. Germline V lookup: CDR1 SNHLY, CDR2 FYNNEI. V shed 4 bases and J 10 bases; nucleotides not matched to a gene: 10. The CDR3 DNA reads as TGTGCCAGCAGTGGGCCGGGACAGGGGCCAAGGGAGCAGTTCTTC. Translation: CASSGPGQGPREQFF.

The chain has TRBV18 and TRBJ2-7; possible D gene TRBD2, 6 bases. The germline V gene encodes CDR1 KGHSH and CDR2 LQKENI. CDR3 length equals 13 residues. Trimming pared 3 bases from V and 6 bases from J, leaving 12 bases between. The CDR3: CASSPGSGPEQYF. The CDR3, as DNA: TGTGCCAGCTCACCGGGAAGCGGGCCCGAGCAGTACTTC.

This clone showed up just a few times. The chain employs TRBV20-1 and TRBJ2-7; the D gene is possibly TRBD2 (5 bases). Germline V gene data show CDR1 as DFQATT and CDR2 as SNEGSKA (reference sequence). CDR3 length: 10 residues. V dropped 7 bases and J dropped 5 bases, with 9 bases sitting between them. The CDR3: CSGRDNEQYF. CDR3 coding DNA: TGCAGTGGCCGGGATAACGAGCAGTACTTC.

This clone was detected many times. V gene TRBV5-6 combines with J gene TRBJ2-2, with a tentative D call TRBD2 (6 bases). The V end lost 4 bases, the J end lost 9 bases, and 16 bases lay between the germline ends. CDR3 length equals 14 residues. Per germline, CDR1 SGHDT and CDR2 YYEEEE. CDR3 DNA: TGTGCCAGCAGCCCCCCCGGGAGAGTGCGGGAGCTGTTTTTT. It translates to CASSPPGRVRELFF.

This chain uses TRBV27 with TRBJ1-4; 7 nucleotides align to TRBD1. J was trimmed by 11 bases and V by 5 bases; bases with no gene match: 8. Germline CDR1 and CDR2: MNHEY and SMNVEV (reference sequence). The length of the CDR3 is 13 residues. In DNA form, the CDR3 reads TGTGCCAGCAGTCTCAGACAGGGAGAGAAACTGTTTTTT. This translates into CASSLRQGEKLFF.

A remark on this clone: This likely comes from a read error, as the CDR3 has no conserved phenylalanine or tryptophan at its end. It is unclear where the CDR3 begins or ends on the DNA, so no DNA is shown, and the CDR3 is as TCRdb lists it. The J gene is TRBJ2-3, the V gene TRBV6-6; the D call in the table, TRBD1, was not verified against the DNA. The CDR3 length is 12 residues, termini included. The germline CDR1 and CDR2 sequences are MNHNY and SVGAGI (reference sequence). Here the CDR3 reads CASSTPGQGASI.

The gene calls are TRBV2 and TRBJ2-1; D is unresolved. The CDR3 is 14 residues long. V shed 6 bases and J shed 2 bases, with 11 bases lying between them. Germline CDR1 and CDR2: SNHLY and FYNNEI. The CDR3 loop reads CASSKVTTYNEQFF. CDR3 coding DNA: TGTGCCAGCAGCAAGGTGACGACCTACAATGAGCAGTTCTTC. Full variable domain (rest looked up from reference TRBV2 and TRBJ2-1): EPEVTQTPSHQVTQMGQEVILRCVPISNHLYFYWYRQILGQKVEFLVSFYNNEISEKSEIFDDQFSVERPDGSNFTLKIRSTKLEDSAMYFCASSKVTTYNEQFFGPGTRLTVL.

This chain links TRBV5-1 with TRBJ2-7, with 9 bases aligning to TRBD1. CDR3 length equals 15 residues. V was pared by 5 bases and J by 5 bases, with 11 bases of the junction left unmatched. Germline CDR1 reads SGHRS; CDR2 reads YFSETQ. CDR3 loop: CASRSATGGENEQYF. As DNA, the CDR3 is TGCGCCAGCAGGAGCGCCACAGGGGGCGAGAACGAGCAGTACTTC.

V gene TRBV19 combines with J gene TRBJ1-5; D ambiguous. The V end was cut by 4 bases, the J end by 2 bases, with 12 bases between. Germline assignment: CDR1 LNHDA and CDR2 SQIVND (reference sequence). There are 15 residues in the CDR3. CDR3 region: CASSTGPTGNQPQHF. The DNA of the CDR3 is TGTGCCAGTAGTACTGGGCCAACAGGCAATCAGCCCCAGCATTTT.

Points on this clone: A much larger clonotype is one base distant, so this may be a read error. In the same sample, other DNA sequences code for this CDR3. The chain uses TRBV5-1 and TRBJ2-7; D remains unclear. From germline, CDR1 is SGHRS and CDR2 YFSETQ. V lost 4 bases to trimming and J lost 8 bases, with 13 bases between them. This CDR3 is 12 amino acids long. CDR3 sequence (DNA): TGCGCCAGCAGCCTCCCCCGAGACAAGCAGTACTTC. Amino acids: CASSLPRDKQYF.

This chain's CDR3 is CASSLVQTTATQYF. For the CDR3, the DNA is TGTGCCAGCAGCTTAGTACAGACGACCGCTACGCAGTATTTT. The chain uses TRBV7-9 and TRBJ2-3; D gene ambiguous. Germline-derived CDR1 and CDR2 are SEHNR and FQNEAQ (reference sequence). This CDR3 contains 14 residues. The V gene lost 1 base and the J gene lost 8 bases, with 13 bases spanning the gap.

This rearrangement joins TRBV19 to TRBJ2-1, with a weak D call TRBD2 (7 bases). CDR1 and CDR2 (germline): LNHDA, SQIVND (reference sequence). Between the trimmed V and J ends, which lost 1 base and 10 bases, there was a span of 14 bases. The CDR3 runs to 14 residues. CDR3 coding DNA: TGTGCCAGTAGTATAGTTGCGGGGGCGGGAGAGCAGTTCTTC. Residues: CASSIVAGAGEQFF.

This clone came up once. The sample contains more than one DNA sequence encoding this CDR3. This rearrangement joins TRBV30 to TRBJ2-7, with D unresolved. CDR1 and CDR2 (germline): GTSNPN, SVGIG (reference sequence). The ends were cut back, 0 bases at V and 5 bases at J, with 5 bases in the middle. The CDR3 sequence is 11 residues long. The CDR3 coding sequence is TGTGCCTGGAGTGTAGGCCACGAGCAGTACTTC. Translated: CAWSVGHEQYF.

This chain connects TRBV5-1 to TRBJ2-3; 9 bases agree with TRBD1. V was pared by 2 bases and J by 1 base, with 8 bases of the junction left unmatched. Germline V gene lookup returns CDR1 SGHRS and CDR2 YFSETQ. CDR3 length: 17 amino acids. Written as DNA, the CDR3 is TGCGCCAGCAGCTTATTCACGGGACAGGGCGGCACAGATACGCAGTATTTT. This codes for CASSLFTGQGGTDTQYF.

The chain is built from TRBV30 and TRBJ1-1; D remains unclear. This CDR3 is built from 14 residues. CDR1 GTSNPN and CDR2 SVGIG come from the germline V gene (reference sequence). V lost 3 bases and J 4 bases, leaving 15 bases between the germline ends. CDR3 coding DNA: TGTGCCTGGAGCGGCCCCTCGGCGGCCACTGAAGCTTTCTTT. Residues: CAWSGPSAATEAFF.

Comments on this clone: A single base is all that separates this from a far larger clone, so a read error is likely. The chain uses TRBV5-6 and TRBJ1-3, with TRBD1 matching 7 bases. Germline values: CDR1 SGHDT, CDR2 YYEEEE. CDR3 length: 16 residues. CDR3 loop: CASSEGQPLSGDTIYF. In DNA form, the CDR3 reads TGTGCCAGCAGCGAGGGACAGCCTCTCTCTGGAGACACCATATATTTT.